The clone carrying this T cell receptor (beta chain) was seen a handful of times. As yet, its antigen is unknown. This sample includes further DNA sequences coding for the same CDR3. The sample comes from a study of beta chain features in type 1 diabetes. About the research overall: Comparable age, gender and cell yields were observed in patients relative to healthy donors.

Study-wide findings and caveats: Within each of all four CD4+ subsets, Type 1 diabetes patients had TCRB CDR3s that were moderately but significantly shorter. Sequencing used cDNA, and cells with high TCR expression could therefore be over-represented.

In germline, CDR1 is SEHNR, CDR2 FQNEAQ (reference sequence). CDR3 size: 12 residues. V was clipped by 8 bases and J by 0 bases, with 8 bases between them. By way of CD45RO/CCR7/CD25/CD127/CD95/CD27, the CD4+ regulatory, stem cell-like memory, central memory and naive cells were sorted. Sequencing targeted expressed TCRB transcripts, as all isolated RNA had been reverse transcribed. The protocol was immunoSEQ multiplex PCR, while the TCRdb copy is restricted to in-frame clones and leaves out a portion. The sample yields roughly 300,000 clones, approximately 9.7% seen once. The clonotype comes from a man aged 30-40 years with type 1 diabetes. This chain links TRBV7-9 with TRBJ2-7, with D possibly matching TRBD2 (6 bases). Sequencing was performed on central memory CD4+ T cells from blood. The CDR3 spells CASGGDSYEQYF. In DNA form, the CDR3 reads TGTGCCAGCGGCGGGGACTCCTACGAGCAGTACTTC.